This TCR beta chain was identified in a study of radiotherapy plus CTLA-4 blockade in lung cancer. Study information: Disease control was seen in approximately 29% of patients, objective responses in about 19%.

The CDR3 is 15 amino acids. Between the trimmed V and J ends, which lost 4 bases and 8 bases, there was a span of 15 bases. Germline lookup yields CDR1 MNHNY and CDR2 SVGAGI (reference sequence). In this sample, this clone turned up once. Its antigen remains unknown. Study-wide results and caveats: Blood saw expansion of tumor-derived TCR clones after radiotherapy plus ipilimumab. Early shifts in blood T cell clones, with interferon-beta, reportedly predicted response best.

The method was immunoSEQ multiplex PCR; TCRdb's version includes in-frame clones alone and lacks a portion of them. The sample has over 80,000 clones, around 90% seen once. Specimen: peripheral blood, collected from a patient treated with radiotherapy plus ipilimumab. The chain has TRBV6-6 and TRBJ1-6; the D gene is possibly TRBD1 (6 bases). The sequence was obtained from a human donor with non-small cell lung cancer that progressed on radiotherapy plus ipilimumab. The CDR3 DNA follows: TGTGCCAGCAGTTCCAACAGGGAGGGTTATTCACCCCTCCACTTT. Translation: CASSSNREGYSPLHF.